Below, 18 T cell receptor beta chains from the same sample are listed, as sequenced in a study of blood T cells in healthy people across ages. The second PCR ran 7 to 11 cycles with a sample-barcoded 5' primer and J-beta primers. One entry per CDR3 protein results from TCRdb running MiXCR on the 5' RACE reads. The table records roughly 1.5 million distinct CDR3 sequences, under 55% of them present only once. The sample consisted of blood. Receptor source: a woman aged 18-29 years in good health.

This clonotype was counted between two and nine times. V gene TRBV10-3 combines with J gene TRBJ1-2; D remains ambiguous. CDR3 length equals 14 residues. V dropped 0 bases and J dropped 4 bases, with 9 bases sitting between them. Germline loops: CDR1 ENHRY, CDR2 SYGVKD. For the CDR3, the DNA is TGTGCCATCAGTGAGTCAGAGAGGCCCTATGGCTACACCTTC. Translating it yields CAISESERPYGYTF.

This chain links TRBV6-1 with TRBJ2-5; 12 nucleotides line up with TRBD2. Germline V gene data show CDR1 as MNHNS and CDR2 as SASEGT. This CDR3 is built from 16 residues. With V trimmed by 4 bases and J by 2 bases, 5 bases remained unmatched. The CDR3 DNA sequence: TGTGCCAGCAGTGCGAGACTAGCGGGGGATCAAGAGACCCAGTACTTC. This sequence encodes CASSARLAGDQETQYF.

The V and J genes are TRBV5-1 and TRBJ2-1; D tentatively fits TRBD1 or TRBD2 (5 bases each). Trimming took 4 bases from V and 8 from J, leaving 25 bases between them. Germline loops: CDR1 SGHRS, CDR2 YFSETQ. There are 17 residues in the CDR3. CDR3 bases: TGCGCCAGCAGCCTATACCCGACAGCCCGAACGGGATATGAGCAGTTCTTC. Translation: CASSLYPTARTGYEQFF.

The genes are TRBV15 and TRBJ2-1; D not certain. This CDR3 has 13 residues. Per germline, CDR1 LNHNV and CDR2 YYDKDF (reference sequence). Trimming took off 2 bases at V and 7 bases at J, with 9 bases between the two ends. The CDR3 region is CATSRPGTNEQFF. The CDR3 DNA reads TGTGCCACCAGCAGACCAGGTACGAATGAGCAGTTCTTC.

This clonotype was detected a few times. The chain links TRBV7-2 to TRBJ2-3; 11 bases fit TRBD2. The CDR3 length is 12 residues. Germline V gene lookup returns CDR1 SGHTA and CDR2 FQGNSA. V lost 5 bases, J lost 11 bases, and 3 bases stayed unmatched. CDR3 in DNA: TGTGCCAGCAGCGGTACTAGCGGGGGGCAGTATTTT. It yields the protein CASSGTSGGQYF.

The CDR3 is CASSPPTGVNTGELFF. The CDR3, as DNA: TGTGCCAGCAGCCCCCCAACAGGGGTTAACACCGGGGAGCTGTTTTTT. V gene TRBV9 combines with J gene TRBJ2-2; TRBD1 aligns across 7 bases. The CDR3 is 16 residues long. Germline trimming cut 4 bases from V and 2 bases from J; bases unmatched to any gene: 8. The germline V gene has CDR1 SGDLS and CDR2 YYNGEE.

This clonotype came up a few times. This chain uses TRBV7-3 with TRBJ1-2; no clear D. The CDR3 covers 14 residues. V lost 5 bases to trimming and J lost 1 base, with 11 bases between them. Germline-derived CDR1 and CDR2 are SGHTA and FQGTGA. The CDR3 region is CASSPDPINYGYTF. For the CDR3, the DNA is TGTGCCAGCAGCCCCGACCCGATTAACTATGGCTACACCTTC.

A remark on this clonotype: One junction end disagrees with the germline gene, perhaps due to a read error. The chain carries TRBV14 and TRBJ2-1; 7 bases map to TRBD1. The assigned J gene may be wrong: the sequence end matches TRBJ2-7 better. Germline lookup yields CDR1 SGHDN and CDR2 FVKESK. This CDR3 region has 16 residues. CDR3 DNA: TGTGCCAGCAGCCGAAGGCCAAGGGGGCCATCCTGCGAGCAGTACTTC. Translated: CASSRRPRGPSCEQYF.

The chain links TRBV28 to TRBJ2-6, with D hard to call. Trimming took off 6 bases at V and 0 bases at J, with 18 bases between the two ends. CDR3 size: 18 residues. Germline V gives CDR1 MDHEN, CDR2 SYDVKM. The CDR3 is CASSSLPGRASGANVLTF. The CDR3, as DNA: TGTGCCAGCAGCTCCCTTCCCGGAAGGGCCTCTGGGGCCAACGTCCTGACTTTC. Combining the CDR3 with reference TRBV28 and TRBJ2-6 gives the whole variable domain DVKVTQSSRYLVKRTGEKVFLECVQDMDHENMFWYRQDPGLGLRLIYFSYDVKMKEKGDIPEGYSVSREKKERFSLILESASTNQTSMYLCASSSLPGRASGANVLTFGAGSRLTVL.

The chain links TRBV6-5 to TRBJ2-3, with a tentative D call TRBD2 (5 bases). The germline V gene has CDR1 MNHEY and CDR2 SVGAGI. Trimming shortened V by 9 bases and J by 4 bases, and 17 bases separated the two germline ends. This CDR3 has 14 amino acids. The CDR3 DNA follows: TGTGCCAGTTCACGGACTTTTGGAGCAGATACGCAGTATTTT. Amino acid sequence: CASSRTFGADTQYF.

V gene TRBV13 combines with J gene TRBJ2-5; TRBD1 aligns across 8 bases. Trimming cost V 5 bases and J 11 bases; bases outside gene matches: 13. Germline V gene sequence: CDR1 PRHDT, CDR2 FYEKMQ (reference sequence). The CDR3 is 14 amino acids. CDR3 in DNA: TGTGCCAGCAGCCCAGGACAGGGCCTGATGACGCAGTACTTC. Translation gives CASSPGQGLMTQYF.

V and J are TRBV7-9 and TRBJ1-2; D is ambiguous. This CDR3 has 14 residues. V lost 1 base and J 4 bases, leaving 10 bases between the germline ends. Germline V lookup: CDR1 SEHNR, CDR2 FQNEAQ (reference sequence). The CDR3 DNA is TGTGCCAGCAGCTTAGTCGCGGTATCCTATGGCTACACCTTC. This gives the protein CASSLVAVSYGYTF.

This clonotype came up a few times. In DNA form, the CDR3 reads TGCGCCAGCAGCAACGACAGGTACAATGAGCAGTTCTTC. Encoded protein: CASSNDRYNEQFF. The chain employs TRBV5-1 and TRBJ2-1, with a possible D match to TRBD1 (6 bases). This CDR3 contains 13 residues. Per germline, CDR1 SGHRS and CDR2 YFSETQ. The V and J ends lost 4 bases and 4 bases respectively, with 9 bases between them.

V gene TRBV7-2 combines with J gene TRBJ1-5, with a possible D match to TRBD1 (5 bases). There are 14 residues in the CDR3. V gave up 5 bases and J gave up 3 bases, with 11 bases separating them. Germline CDR1 SGHTA, CDR2 FQGNSA. CDR3 DNA: TGTGCCAGCAGCCGGGGCCCCGACAATCAGCCCCAGCATTTT. This codes for CASSRGPDNQPQHF.

A few counts support this clonotype. The rearrangement joins TRBV6-5 to TRBJ2-1; no definite D call. The CDR3 consists of 15 residues. CDR1 MNHEY and CDR2 SVGAGI come from the germline V gene. Trimming removed 0 bases from V and 2 bases from J, with 8 bases in between. Here the CDR3 reads CASSYSWGPYNEQFF. CDR3 nucleotide sequence: TGTGCCAGCAGTTACTCCTGGGGTCCCTACAATGAGCAGTTCTTC.

The genes are TRBV7-2 and TRBJ2-1; D perhaps matches TRBD2 (6 bases). CDR1 is SGHTA and CDR2 is FQGNSA in the germline V gene. Trimming pared 4 bases from V and 4 bases from J, leaving 20 bases between. CDR3 length: 17 residues. Written as DNA, the CDR3 is TGTGCCAGCAGCTCCATCCGGGGAGGTCCTACATACAATGAGCAGTTCTTC. Encoded protein: CASSSIRGGPTYNEQFF.

V gene TRBV15 combines with J gene TRBJ1-1; D is undetermined. The V end lost 8 bases, the J end lost 1 base, and 8 bases lay between the germline ends. CDR3 size: 12 residues. Germline CDR1 and CDR2: LNHNV and YYDKDF (reference sequence). CDR3 amino acids: CATRSGNTEAFF. The CDR3, as DNA: TGTGCCACCCGGTCAGGGAACACTGAAGCTTTCTTT.

The CDR3 protein is CASSRQGSSSGNTIYF. DNA of the CDR3: TGTGCCAGCAGCCGACAGGGCTCGTCTTCTGGAAACACCATATATTTT. The chain employs TRBV7-9 and TRBJ1-3; 7 bases are a match to TRBD1. CDR3 length: 16 amino acids. The trim removed 5 bases at V and 1 base at J, leaving 8 bases unmatched. Germline loops: CDR1 SEHNR, CDR2 FQNEAQ (reference sequence).